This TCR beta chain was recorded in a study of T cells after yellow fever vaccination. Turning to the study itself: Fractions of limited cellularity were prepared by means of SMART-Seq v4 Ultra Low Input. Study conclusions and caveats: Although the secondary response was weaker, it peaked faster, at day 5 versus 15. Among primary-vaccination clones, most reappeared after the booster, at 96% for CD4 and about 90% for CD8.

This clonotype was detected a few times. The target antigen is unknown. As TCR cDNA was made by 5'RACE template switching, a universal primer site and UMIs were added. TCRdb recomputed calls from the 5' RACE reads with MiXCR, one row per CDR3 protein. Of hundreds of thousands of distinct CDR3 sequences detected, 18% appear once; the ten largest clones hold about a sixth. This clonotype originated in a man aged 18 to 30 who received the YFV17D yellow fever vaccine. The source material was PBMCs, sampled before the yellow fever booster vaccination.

The CDR3 reads CASSLSWGDGYGYTF. CDR3 in DNA: TGTGCCAGCAGCTTATCGTGGGGGGACGGCTATGGCTACACCTTC. The chain joins TRBV7-2 to TRBJ1-2, with D possibly matching TRBD1 (5 bases). The CDR3 runs 15 residues. Germline loops: CDR1 SGHTA, CDR2 FQGNSA. V was pared by 2 bases and J by 4 bases, with 14 bases between.